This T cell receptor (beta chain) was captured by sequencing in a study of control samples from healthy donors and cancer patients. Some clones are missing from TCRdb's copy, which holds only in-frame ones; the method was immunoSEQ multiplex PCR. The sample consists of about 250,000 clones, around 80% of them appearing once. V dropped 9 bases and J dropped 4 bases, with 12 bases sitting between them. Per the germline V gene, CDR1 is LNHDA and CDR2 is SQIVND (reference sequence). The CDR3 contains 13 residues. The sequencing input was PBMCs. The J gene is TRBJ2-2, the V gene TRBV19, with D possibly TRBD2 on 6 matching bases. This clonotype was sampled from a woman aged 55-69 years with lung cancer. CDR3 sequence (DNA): TGTGCCAGCAGGGACTTCCCCACCGGGGAGCTGTTTTTT. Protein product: CASRDFPTGELFF.